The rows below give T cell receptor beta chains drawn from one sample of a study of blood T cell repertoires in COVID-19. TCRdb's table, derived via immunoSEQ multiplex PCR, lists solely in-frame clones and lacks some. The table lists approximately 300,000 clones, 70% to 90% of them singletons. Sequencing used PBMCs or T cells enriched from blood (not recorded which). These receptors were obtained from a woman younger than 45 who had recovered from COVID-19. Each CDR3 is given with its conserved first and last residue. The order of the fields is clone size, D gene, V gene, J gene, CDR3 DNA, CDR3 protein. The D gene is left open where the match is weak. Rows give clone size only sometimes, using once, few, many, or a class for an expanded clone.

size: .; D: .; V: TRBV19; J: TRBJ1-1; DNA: TGTGCCACCCGGACAGATGTCATGAACACTGAAGCTTTCTTT; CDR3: CATRTDVMNTEAFF
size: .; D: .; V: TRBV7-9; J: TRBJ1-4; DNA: TGTGCCAGCAGCCTCGAAGGGGCTAATGAAAAACTGTTTTTT; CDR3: CASSLEGANEKLFF
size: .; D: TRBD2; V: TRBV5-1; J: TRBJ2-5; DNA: TGCGCCAGCAGCTTTGGCCTAGCGGGGATCCAAGAGACCCAGTACTTC; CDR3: CASSFGLAGIQETQYF
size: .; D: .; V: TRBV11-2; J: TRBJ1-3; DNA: TGTGCCAGCAGGAAGATGGGGGGAGAAAACACCATATATTTT; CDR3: CASRKMGGENTIYF
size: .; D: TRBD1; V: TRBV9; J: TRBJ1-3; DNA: TGTGCCAGCAGCGGGGACAGAAAAAACACCATATATTTT; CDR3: CASSGDRKNTIYF
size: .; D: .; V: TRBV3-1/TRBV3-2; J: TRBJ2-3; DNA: TGTGCCAGCAGCCAATCTGTGGATACGCAGTATTTT; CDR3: CASSQSVDTQYF
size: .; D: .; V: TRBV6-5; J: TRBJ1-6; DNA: TGTGCCAGCAAACAGGGAGCAGATTCACCCCTCCACTTT; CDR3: CASKQGADSPLHF
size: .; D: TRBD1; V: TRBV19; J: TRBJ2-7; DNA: TGTGCCAGTAGTGTCGGGACAGGTGATTACGAGCAGTACTTC; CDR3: CASSVGTGDYEQYF
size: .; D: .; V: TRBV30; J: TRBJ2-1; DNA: TGTGCCTGGAGTTATTCCGAGATAAGTCTATACAATGAGCAGTTCTTC; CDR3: CAWSYSEISLYNEQFF
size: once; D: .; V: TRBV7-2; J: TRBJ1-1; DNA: TGTGCCAGCAGCTTAGCCCTGGGGGCACGTATAAACACTGAAGCTTTCTTT; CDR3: CASSLALGARINTEAFF
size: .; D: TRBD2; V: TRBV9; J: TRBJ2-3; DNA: TGTGCCAGCAGCGACAGCGGGGGCACAGATACGCAGTATTTT; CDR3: CASSDSGGTDTQYF
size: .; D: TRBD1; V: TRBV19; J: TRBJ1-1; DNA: TGTGCCAGTAGTACGGACAGGGGCCGGAACACTGAAGCTTTCTTT; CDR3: CASSTDRGRNTEAFF
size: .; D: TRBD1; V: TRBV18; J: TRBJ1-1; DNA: TGTGCCAGCTCAACCGGGACAGGGGACACTGAAGCTTTCTTT; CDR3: CASSTGTGDTEAFF
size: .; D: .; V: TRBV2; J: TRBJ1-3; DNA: TGTGCCAGCAGTGAAGCCTATTGGCGGGGGGCTGGAAACACCATATATTTT; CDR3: CASSEAYWRGAGNTIYF
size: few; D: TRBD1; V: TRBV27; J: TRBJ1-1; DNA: TGTGCCAGCAACGACAGGGAACGTCCTGAAGCTTTCTTT; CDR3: CASNDRERPEAFF
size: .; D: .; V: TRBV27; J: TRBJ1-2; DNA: TGTGCCAGCAGTCTTAACCCCCGGGAGAACTATGGCTACACCTTC; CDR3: CASSLNPRENYGYTF
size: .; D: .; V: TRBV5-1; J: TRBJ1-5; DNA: TGCGCCAGCAGCCGAGGAGGCGATAGCAATCAGCCCCAGCATTTT; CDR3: CASSRGGDSNQPQHF